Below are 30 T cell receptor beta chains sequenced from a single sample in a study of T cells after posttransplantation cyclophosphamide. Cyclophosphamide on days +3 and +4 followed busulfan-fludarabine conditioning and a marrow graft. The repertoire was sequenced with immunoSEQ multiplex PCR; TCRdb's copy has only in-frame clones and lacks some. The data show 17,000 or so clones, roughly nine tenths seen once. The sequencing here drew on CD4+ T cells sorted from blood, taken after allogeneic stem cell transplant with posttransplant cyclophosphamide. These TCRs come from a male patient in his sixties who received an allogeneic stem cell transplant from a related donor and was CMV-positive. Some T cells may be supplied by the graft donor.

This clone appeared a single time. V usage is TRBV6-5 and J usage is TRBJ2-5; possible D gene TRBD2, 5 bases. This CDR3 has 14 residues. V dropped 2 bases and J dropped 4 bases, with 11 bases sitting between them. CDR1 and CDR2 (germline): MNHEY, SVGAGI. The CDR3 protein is CASSYDGVLETQYF. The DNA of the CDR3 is TGTGCCAGCAGTTACGACGGGGTTCTAGAGACCCAGTACTTC.

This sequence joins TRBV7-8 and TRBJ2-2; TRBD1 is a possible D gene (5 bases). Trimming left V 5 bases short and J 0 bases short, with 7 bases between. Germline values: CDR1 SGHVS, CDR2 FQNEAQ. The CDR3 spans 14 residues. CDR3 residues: CASSVDTNTGELFF. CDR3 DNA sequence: TGTGCCAGCAGCGTGGACACGAACACCGGGGAGCTGTTTTTT.

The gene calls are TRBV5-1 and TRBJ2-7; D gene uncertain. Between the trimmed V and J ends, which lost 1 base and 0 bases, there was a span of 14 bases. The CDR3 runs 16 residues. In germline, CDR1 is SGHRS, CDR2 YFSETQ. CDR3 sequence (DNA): TGCGCCAGCAGCTTGACGGGTGACGGTAGCTCCTACGAGCAGTACTTC. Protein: CASSLTGDGSSYEQYF.

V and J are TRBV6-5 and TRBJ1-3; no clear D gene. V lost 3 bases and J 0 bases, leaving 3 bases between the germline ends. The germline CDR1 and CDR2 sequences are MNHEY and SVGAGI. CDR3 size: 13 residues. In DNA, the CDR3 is TGTGCCAGCAGTTATAACTCTGGAAACACCATATATTTT. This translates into CASSYNSGNTIYF.

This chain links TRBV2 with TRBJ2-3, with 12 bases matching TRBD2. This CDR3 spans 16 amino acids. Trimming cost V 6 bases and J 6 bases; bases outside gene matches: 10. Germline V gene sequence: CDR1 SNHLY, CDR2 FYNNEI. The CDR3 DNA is TGTGCCAGCAGCCGTGGGACTAGCGGGCGGGGGGATACGCAGTATTTT. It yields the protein CASSRGTSGRGDTQYF.

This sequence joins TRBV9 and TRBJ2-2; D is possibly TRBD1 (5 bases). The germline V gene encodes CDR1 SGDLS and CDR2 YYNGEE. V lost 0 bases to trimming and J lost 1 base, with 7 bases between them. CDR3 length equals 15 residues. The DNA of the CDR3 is TGTGCCAGCAGCGTAGAACAGGTGAACACCGGGGAGCTGTTTTTT. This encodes CASSVEQVNTGELFF. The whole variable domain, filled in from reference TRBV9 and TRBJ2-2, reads DSGVTQTPKHLITATGQRVTLRCSPRSGDLSVYWYQQSLDQGLQFLIQYYNGEERAKGNILERFSAQQFPDLHSELNLSSLELGDSALYFCASSVEQVNTGELFFGEGSRLTVL.

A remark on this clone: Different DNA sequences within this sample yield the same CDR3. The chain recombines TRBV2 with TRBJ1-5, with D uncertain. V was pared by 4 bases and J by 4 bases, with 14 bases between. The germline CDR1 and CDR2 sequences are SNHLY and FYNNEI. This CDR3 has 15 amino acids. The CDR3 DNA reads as TGTGCCAGCAGTGTAGAAACAGCCACTAATCAGCCCCAGCATTTT. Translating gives CASSVETATNQPQHF.

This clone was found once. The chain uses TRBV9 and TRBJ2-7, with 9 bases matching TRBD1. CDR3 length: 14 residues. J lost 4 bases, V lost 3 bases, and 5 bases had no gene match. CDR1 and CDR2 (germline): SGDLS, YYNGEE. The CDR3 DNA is TGTGCCAGCAGCGCGGGGACAGGGAGGTACGAGCAGTACTTC. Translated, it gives CASSAGTGRYEQYF.

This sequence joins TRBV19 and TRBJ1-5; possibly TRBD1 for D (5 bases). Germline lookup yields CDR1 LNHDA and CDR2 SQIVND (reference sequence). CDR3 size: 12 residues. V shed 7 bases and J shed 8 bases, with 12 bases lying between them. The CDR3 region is CASTDRTEPQHF. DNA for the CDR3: TGTGCCAGTACAGACAGAACCGAGCCCCAGCATTTT.

The CDR3: CASRRRWTTSDTQYF. CDR3 nucleotide sequence: TGTGCCAGCAGACGCCGGTGGACTACGTCAGATACGCAGTATTTT. V usage is TRBV7-9 and J usage is TRBJ2-3; perhaps TRBD2 as D (6 bases). CDR3 length: 15 amino acids. Per germline, CDR1 SEHNR and CDR2 FQNEAQ (reference sequence). Trimming cost V 6 bases and J 4 bases, with 17 bases left between them.

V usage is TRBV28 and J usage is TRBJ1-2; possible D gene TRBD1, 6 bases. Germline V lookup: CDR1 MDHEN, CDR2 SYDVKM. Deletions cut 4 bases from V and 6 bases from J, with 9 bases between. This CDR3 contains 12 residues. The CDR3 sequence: CASSSDRNGYTF. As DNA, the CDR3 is TGTGCCAGCAGTTCCGACAGGAATGGCTACACCTTC.

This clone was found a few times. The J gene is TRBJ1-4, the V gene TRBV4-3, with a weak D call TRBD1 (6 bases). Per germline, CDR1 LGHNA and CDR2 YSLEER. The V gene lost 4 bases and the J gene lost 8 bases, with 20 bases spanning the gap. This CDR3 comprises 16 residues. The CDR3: CASSPTPAPGEEKLFF. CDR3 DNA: TGCGCCAGCAGCCCCACGCCGGCCCCAGGGGAAGAAAAACTGTTTTTT.

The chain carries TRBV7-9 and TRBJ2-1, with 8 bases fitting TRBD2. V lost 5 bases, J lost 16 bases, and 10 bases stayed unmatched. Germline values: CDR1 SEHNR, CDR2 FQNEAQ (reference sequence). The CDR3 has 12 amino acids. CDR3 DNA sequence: TGTGCCAGCAGCCCCCCGGGGGGGAATGACTTCTTC. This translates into CASSPPGGNDFF.

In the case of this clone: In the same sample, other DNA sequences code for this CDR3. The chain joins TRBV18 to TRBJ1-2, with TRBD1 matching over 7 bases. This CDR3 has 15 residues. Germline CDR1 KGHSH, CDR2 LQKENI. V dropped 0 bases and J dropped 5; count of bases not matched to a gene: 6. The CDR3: CASSPPEGAIYGYTF. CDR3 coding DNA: TGTGCCAGCTCACCACCGGAGGGGGCCATTTATGGCTACACCTTC. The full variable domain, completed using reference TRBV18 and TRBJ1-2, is NAGVMQNPRHLVRRRGQEARLRCSPMKGHSHVYWYRQLPEEGLKFMVYLQKENIIDESGMPKERFSAEFPKEGPSILRIQQVVRGDSAAYFCASSPPEGAIYGYTFGSGTRLTVV.

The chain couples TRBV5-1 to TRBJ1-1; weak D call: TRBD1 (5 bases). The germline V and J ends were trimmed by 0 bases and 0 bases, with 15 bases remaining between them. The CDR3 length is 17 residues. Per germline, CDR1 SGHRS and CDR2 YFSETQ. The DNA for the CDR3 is TGCGCCAGCAGCTTGGGTGGGGATTGGGGCATGAACACTGAAGCTTTCTTT. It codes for CASSLGGDWGMNTEAFF.

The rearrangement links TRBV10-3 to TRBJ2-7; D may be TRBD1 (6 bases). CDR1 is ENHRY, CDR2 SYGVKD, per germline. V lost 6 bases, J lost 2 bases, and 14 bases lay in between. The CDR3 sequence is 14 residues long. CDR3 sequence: CAIRDRDNAYEQYF. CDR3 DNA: TGTGCCATCAGAGACCGGGACAACGCCTACGAGCAGTACTTC.

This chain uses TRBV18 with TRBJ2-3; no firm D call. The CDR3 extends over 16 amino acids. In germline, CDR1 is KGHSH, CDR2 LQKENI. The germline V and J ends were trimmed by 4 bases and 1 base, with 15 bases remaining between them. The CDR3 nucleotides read TGTGCCAGCTCACGAGAAAACGTGATCGGCACAGATACGCAGTATTTT. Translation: CASSRENVIGTDTQYF.

The CDR3 loop is CASSLGLAGGLFNNEQFF. CDR3 nucleotide sequence: TGTGCCAGCAGCTTAGGGCTAGCGGGGGGCCTTTTTAACAATGAGCAGTTCTTC. This chain uses TRBV7-9 with TRBJ2-1; 11 positions match TRBD2. J was trimmed by 5 bases and V by 1 base; bases with no gene match: 10. CDR1 is SEHNR and CDR2 is FQNEAQ in the germline V gene (reference sequence). The CDR3 has 18 amino acids.

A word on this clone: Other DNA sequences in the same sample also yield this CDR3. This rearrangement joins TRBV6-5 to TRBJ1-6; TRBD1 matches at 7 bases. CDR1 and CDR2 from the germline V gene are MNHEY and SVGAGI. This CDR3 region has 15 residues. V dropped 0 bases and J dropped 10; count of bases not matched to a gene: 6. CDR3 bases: TGTGCCAGCAGTTACTCGACAGGGAGGAACTCACCCCTCCACTTT. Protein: CASSYSTGRNSPLHF.

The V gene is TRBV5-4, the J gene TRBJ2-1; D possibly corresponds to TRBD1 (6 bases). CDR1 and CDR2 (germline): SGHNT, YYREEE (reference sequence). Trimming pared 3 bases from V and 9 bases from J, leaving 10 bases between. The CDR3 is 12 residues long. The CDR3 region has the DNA TGTGCCAGCAGCTCAACAGGGCGTGAGCAGTTCTTC. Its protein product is CASSSTGREQFF. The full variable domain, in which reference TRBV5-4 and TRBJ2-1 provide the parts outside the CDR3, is ETGVTQSPTHLIKTRGQQVTLRCSSQSGHNTVSWYQQALGQGPQFIFQYYREEENGRGNFPPRFSGLQFPNYSSELNVNALELDDSALYLCASSSTGREQFFGPGTRLTVL.

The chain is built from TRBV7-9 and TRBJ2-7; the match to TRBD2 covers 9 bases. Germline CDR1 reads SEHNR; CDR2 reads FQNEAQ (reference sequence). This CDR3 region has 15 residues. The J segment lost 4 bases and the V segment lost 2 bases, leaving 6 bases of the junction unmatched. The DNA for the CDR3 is TGTGCCAGCAGCTTAATTAGCGGGGGCCATTACGAGCAGTACTTC. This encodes CASSLISGGHYEQYF.

The CDR3 nucleotides are TGTGCCAGCAGTTTATCGGCGACAGAAAGATTCGGTGAAGCTTTCTTT. Protein: CASSLSATERFGEAFF. The V call is TRBV27, the J call TRBJ1-1, with D possibly being TRBD1 (5 bases). The CDR3 totals 16 residues. Germline CDR1 MNHEY, CDR2 SMNVEV (reference sequence). Between the trimmed V and J ends, which lost 0 bases and 7 bases, there was a span of 18 bases.

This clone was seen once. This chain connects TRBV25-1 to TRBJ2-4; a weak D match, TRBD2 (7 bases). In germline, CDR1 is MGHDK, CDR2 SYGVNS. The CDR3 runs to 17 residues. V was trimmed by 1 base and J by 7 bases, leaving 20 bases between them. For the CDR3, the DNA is TGTGCCAGCAGTGAATTAACGCTAGGGGGGAGGGGCAACATTCAGTACTTC. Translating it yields CASSELTLGGRGNIQYF.

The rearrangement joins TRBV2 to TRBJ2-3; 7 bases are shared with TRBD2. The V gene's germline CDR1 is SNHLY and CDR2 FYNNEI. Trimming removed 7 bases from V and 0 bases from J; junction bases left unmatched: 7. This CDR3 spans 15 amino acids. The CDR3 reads CASKVLAVSTDTQYF. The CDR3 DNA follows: TGTGCCAGCAAGGTCCTAGCGGTTAGCACAGATACGCAGTATTTT.

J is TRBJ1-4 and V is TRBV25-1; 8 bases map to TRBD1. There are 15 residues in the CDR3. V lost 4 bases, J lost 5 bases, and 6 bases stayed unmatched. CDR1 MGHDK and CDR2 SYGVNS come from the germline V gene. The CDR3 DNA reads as TGTGCCAGCAGTGGCGGACAGGGAAGAAATGAAAAACTGTTTTTT. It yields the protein CASSGGQGRNEKLFF.

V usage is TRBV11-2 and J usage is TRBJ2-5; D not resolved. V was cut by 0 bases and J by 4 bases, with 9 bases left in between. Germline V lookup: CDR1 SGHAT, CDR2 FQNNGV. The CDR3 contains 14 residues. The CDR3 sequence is CASSLDWAGETQYF. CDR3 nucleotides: TGTGCCAGCAGCTTAGATTGGGCTGGAGAGACCCAGTACTTC.

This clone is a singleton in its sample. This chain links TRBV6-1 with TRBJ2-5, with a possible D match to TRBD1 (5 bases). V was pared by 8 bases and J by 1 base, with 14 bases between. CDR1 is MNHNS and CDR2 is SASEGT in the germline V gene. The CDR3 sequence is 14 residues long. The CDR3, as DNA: TGTGCCAGCTGCAGGGTAACATCCCAAGAGACCCAGTACTTC. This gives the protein CASCRVTSQETQYF.

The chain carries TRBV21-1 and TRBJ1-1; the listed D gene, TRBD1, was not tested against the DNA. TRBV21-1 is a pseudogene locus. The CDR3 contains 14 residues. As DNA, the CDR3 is TGTGCCAGCAGCAGGGACAGACCAAACACTGAAGCTTTCTTT. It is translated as CASSRDRPNTEAFF.

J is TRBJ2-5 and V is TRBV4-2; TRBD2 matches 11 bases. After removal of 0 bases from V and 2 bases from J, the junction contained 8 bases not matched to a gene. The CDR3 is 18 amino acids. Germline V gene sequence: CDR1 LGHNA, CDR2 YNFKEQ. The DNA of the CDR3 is TGTGCCAGCAGCCAAGACCTCGTCGGGACTAGCGGACAAGAGACCCAGTACTTC. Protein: CASSQDLVGTSGQETQYF.

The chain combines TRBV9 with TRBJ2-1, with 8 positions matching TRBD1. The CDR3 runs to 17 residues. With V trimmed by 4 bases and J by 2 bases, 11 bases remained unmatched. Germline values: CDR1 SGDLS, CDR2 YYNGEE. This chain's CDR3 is CASSPRSDRGTYNEQFF. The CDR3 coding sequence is TGTGCCAGCAGCCCTAGATCCGACAGGGGAACCTACAATGAGCAGTTCTTC.